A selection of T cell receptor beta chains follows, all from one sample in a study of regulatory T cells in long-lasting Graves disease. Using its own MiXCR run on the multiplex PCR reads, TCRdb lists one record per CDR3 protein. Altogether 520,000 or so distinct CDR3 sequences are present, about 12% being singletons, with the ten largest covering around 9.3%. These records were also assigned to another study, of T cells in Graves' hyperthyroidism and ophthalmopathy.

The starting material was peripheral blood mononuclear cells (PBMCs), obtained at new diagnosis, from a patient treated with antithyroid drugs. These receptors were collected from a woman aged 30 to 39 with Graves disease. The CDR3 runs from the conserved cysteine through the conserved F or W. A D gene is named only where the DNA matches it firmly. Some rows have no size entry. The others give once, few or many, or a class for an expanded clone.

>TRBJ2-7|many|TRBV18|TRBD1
TGTGCCAGCTCACCATTAGGGGCAGCAGGGGGCCGCTACGAGCAGTACTTC
CASSPLGAAGGRYEQYF
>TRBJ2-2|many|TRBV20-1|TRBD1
TGCAGTGCTAGGACTCTCAGGGGGACGGCCACCGGGGAGCTGTTTTTT
CSARTLRGTATGELFF
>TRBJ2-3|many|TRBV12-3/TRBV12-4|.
TGTGCCAGCAGTCTGGAACTACTGGCAGATACGCAGTATTTT
CASSLELLADTQYF
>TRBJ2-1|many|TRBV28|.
TGTGCCAGCAGTTTATTACGGTTGCATGAGCAGTTCTTC
CASSLLRLHEQFF
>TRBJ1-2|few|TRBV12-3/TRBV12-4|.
TGTGCCAGCAGTTCCCGCCCCGGAGGTGGATTGTATGGCTACACCTTC
CASSSRPGGGLYGYTF
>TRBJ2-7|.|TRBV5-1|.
TGCGCCAGCAGCTTGGCCGGAAAAACCTACGAGCAGTACTTC
CASSLAGKTYEQYF
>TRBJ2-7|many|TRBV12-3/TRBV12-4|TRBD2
TGTGCCAGCAGTCACCGGGACTATCCCTACGAGCAGTACTTC
CASSHRDYPYEQYF
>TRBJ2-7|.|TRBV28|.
TGTGCCAGCAGTTTCTGGGGGATCGCCTACGAGCAGTACTTC
CASSFWGIAYEQYF
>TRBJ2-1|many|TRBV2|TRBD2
TGTGCCAGCAGTGCGGGACTAGCGGGAGATGAGCAGTTCTTC
CASSAGLAGDEQFF
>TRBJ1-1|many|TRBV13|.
TGTGCCAGCAGCGACCGGGGCGAGCTTGAAGCTTTCTTT
CASSDRGELEAFF
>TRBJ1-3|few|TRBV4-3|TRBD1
TGCGCCAGCAGCCAAGATGGGACAGAGCTGTACTCTGGAAACACCATATATTTT
CASSQDGTELYSGNTIYF
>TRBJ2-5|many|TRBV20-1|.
TGCAGTGCTGGATTCGAGGGGGATCAGGGGACCCAGTACTTC
CSAGFEGDQGTQYF
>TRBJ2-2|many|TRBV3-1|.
TGTGCCAGCAGCCAAGGGTGGCAGGTGAACACCGGGGAGCTGTTTTTT
CASSQGWQVNTGELFF
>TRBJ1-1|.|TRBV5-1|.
TGCGCCAGCAGGACGGGGCCCCCAGAGCATGTAGCTTTCTTT
CASRTGPPEHVAFF
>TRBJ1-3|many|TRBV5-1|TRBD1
TGCGCCAGCAGCTTCCAGGGGGCTTTCTCTGGAAACACCATATATTTT
CASSFQGAFSGNTIYF
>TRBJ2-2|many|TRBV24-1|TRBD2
TGTGCCACCAGTGATTTGCATTTAGCGGGAGCATCGAACACCGGGGAGCTGTTTTTT
CATSDLHLAGASNTGELFF
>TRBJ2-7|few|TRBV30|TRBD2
TGTGCCTGGAGTTTTGCGGGAGGCTCTCACGAGCAGTACTTC
CAWSFAGGSHEQYF
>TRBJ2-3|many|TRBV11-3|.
TGTGCCAGCAGCTTAGATGGAGCAGGTTACACAGATACGCAGTATTTT
CASSLDGAGYTDTQYF
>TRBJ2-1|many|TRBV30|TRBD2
TGTGCCTGGTCAAGAAGCGGGAGAAAGGATCACTACAATGAGCAGTTCTTC
CAWSRSGRKDHYNEQFF
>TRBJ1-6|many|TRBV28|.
TGTGCCAGCAGTTTAAACGCAGGAATAATAGGGAATTCACCCCTCCACTTT
CASSLNAGIIGNSPLHF
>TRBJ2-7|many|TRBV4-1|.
TGCGCCAGCAGCCAAGACTTTAATGACGAGCAGTACTTC
CASSQDFNDEQYF
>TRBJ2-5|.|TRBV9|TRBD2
TGTGCCAGCAGCGTAGCCGGGAGGGTAACTGGAGAGACCCAGTACTTC
CASSVAGRVTGETQYF
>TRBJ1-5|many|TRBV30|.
TGTGCCTGGAGTGTTGGCGGGGCCAATCAGCCCCAGCATTTT
CAWSVGGANQPQHF
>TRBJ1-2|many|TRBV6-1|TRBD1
TGTGCCAGCAGTCACCCCGGGACAGGGAACTCTGGCTACACCTTC
CASSHPGTGNSGYTF
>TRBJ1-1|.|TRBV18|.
TGTGCCAGCTCACCATTTGAGGTATTGGACACTGAAGCTTTCTTT
CASSPFEVLDTEAFF
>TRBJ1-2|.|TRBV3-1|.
TGTGCCAGCAGCCAGGAGTTCTACAGGGTCAACTCTAACTATGGCTACACCTTC
CASSQEFYRVNSNYGYTF
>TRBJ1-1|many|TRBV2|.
TGTGCCACCATGCAGGACCGGGGGCGGGCTTTCTTT
CATMQDRGRAFF
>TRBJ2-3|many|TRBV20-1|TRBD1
TGCAGTGCTAAGGGACAGAGCCAACTCACAGATACGCAGTATTTT
CSAKGQSQLTDTQYF
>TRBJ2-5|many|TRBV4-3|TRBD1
TGCGCCAGCAGCCAAGGGACAGGGGTGGGCGAGACCCAGTACTTC
CASSQGTGVGETQYF
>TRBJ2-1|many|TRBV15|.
TGTGCCACCTACAGCTGGGGTTACAATGAGCAGTTCTTC
CATYSWGYNEQFF
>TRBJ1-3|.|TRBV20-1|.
TGCAGTGCCCAAGGACCGGGAAACACCATATATTTT
CSAQGPGNTIYF
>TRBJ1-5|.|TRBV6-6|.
TGTGCCAGCAGTTACTCGACAGATCAGCCCCAGCATTTT
CASSYSTDQPQHF
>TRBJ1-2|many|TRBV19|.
TGTGCCAGTAGAGTGGCAGGGGTCTTTGGCTACACCTTC
CASRVAGVFGYTF
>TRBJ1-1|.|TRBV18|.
TGTGCCAGCTCACCGACCGCGGACAGTTCGAACACTGAAGCTTTCTTT
CASSPTADSSNTEAFF
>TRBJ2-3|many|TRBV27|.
TGTGCCAGCAGTTTGCAAGGGCCCCTTGGCACAGATACGCAGTATTTT
CASSLQGPLGTDTQYF
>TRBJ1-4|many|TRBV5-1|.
TGTGCCAGCAGCGAGGGGACTAATGAAAAACTGTTTTTT
CASSEGTNEKLFF